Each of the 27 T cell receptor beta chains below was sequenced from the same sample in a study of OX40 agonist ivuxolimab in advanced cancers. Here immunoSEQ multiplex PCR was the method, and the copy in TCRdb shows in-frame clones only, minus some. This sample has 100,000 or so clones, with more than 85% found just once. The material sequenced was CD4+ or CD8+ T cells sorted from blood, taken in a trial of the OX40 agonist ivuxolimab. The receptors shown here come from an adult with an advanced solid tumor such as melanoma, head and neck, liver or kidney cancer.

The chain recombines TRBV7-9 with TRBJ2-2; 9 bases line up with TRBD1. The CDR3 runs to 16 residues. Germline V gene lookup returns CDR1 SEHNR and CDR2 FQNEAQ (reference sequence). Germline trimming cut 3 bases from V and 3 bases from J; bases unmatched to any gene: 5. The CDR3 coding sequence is TGTGCCAGCAGCTTCCCCAGGACAGGGGACACCGGGGAGCTGTTTTTT. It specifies CASSFPRTGDTGELFF.

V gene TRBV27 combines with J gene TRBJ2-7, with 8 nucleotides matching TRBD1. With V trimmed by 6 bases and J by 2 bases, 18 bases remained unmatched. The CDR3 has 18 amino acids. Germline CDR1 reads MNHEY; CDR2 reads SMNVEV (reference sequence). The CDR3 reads CASSPSSGATGVTYEQYF. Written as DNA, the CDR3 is TGTGCCAGCAGCCCTAGTTCCGGGGCGACAGGGGTCACCTACGAGCAGTACTTC.

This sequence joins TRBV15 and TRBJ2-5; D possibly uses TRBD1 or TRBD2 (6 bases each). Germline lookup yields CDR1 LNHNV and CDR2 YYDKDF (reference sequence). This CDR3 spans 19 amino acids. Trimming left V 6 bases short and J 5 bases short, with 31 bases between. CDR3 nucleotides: TGTGCCACCAGGAGCCGTAGGGGGGAGGCGAGCGCGCGGCGGGAGACCCAGTACTTC. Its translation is CATRSRRGEASARRETQYF.

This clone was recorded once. Here the CDR3 DNA reads TGTGCCAGCAGGGGAGTGGGGGAGGGGGTATACGAGCAGTACTTC. Residues: CASRGVGEGVYEQYF. This chain connects TRBV27 to TRBJ2-7, with TRBD2 as a possible D gene (7 bases). The germline V gene has CDR1 MNHEY and CDR2 SMNVEV (reference sequence). V gave up 6 bases and J gave up 4 bases, with 19 bases separating them. The CDR3 is 15 amino acids.

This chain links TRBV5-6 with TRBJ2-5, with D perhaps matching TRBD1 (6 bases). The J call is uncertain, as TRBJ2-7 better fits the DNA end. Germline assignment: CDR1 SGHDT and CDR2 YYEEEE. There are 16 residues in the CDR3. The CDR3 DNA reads TGTGCCAGCAGCTTAAATACCGGGACAAGACGCTACGAGCAGTACTTC. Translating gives CASSLNTGTRRYEQYF.

CDR3 bases: TGTGCCAGCAGCGTAGTGCGGGGAGAGGGTAGGGAGACCCAGTACTTC. Translated: CASSVVRGEGRETQYF. The chain links TRBV9 to TRBJ2-5, with D perhaps TRBD2 (6 bases). The CDR3 covers 16 residues. Germline CDR1 reads SGDLS; CDR2 reads YYNGEE. Deletions cut 0 bases from V and 5 bases from J, with 17 bases between.

The CDR3 bases are TGTGCCAGCAGTTCCTACGGTATGCAGTTCTTC. Translated: CASSSYGMQFF. The V gene is TRBV6-5, the J gene TRBJ2-1; D remains ambiguous. Germline assignment: CDR1 MNHEY and CDR2 SVGAGI. V lost 4 bases and J 12 bases, leaving 10 bases between the germline ends. The CDR3 length is 11 residues.

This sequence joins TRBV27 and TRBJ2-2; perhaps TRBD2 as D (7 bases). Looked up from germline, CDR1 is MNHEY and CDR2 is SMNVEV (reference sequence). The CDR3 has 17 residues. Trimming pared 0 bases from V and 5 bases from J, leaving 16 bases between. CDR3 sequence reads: CASSLSGGAILTGELFF. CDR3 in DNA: TGTGCCAGCAGTTTATCAGGGGGGGCTATTTTGACCGGGGAGCTGTTTTTT.

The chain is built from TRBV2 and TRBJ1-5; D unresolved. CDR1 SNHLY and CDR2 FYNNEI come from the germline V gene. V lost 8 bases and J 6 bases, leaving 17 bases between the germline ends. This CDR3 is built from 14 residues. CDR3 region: CASARGWVGQPQHF. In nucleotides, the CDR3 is TGTGCCAGCGCCCGCGGCTGGGTAGGTCAGCCCCAGCATTTT.

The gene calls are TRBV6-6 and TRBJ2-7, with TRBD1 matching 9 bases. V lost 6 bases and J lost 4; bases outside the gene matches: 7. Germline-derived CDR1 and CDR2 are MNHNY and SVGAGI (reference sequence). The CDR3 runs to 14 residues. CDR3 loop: CASSPGQGTYEQYF. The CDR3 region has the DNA TGTGCCAGCAGCCCCGGACAGGGGACGTACGAGCAGTACTTC.

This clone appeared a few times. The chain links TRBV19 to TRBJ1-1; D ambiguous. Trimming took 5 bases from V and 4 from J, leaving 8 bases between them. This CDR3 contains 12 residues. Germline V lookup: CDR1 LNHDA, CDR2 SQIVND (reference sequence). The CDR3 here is CASSGRGTEAFF. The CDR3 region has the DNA TGTGCCAGTAGTGGCCGAGGCACTGAAGCTTTCTTT.

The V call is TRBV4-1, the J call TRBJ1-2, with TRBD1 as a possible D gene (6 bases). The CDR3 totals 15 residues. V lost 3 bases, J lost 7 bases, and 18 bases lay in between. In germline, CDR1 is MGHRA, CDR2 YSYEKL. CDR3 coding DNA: TGCGCCAGCAGCCAGCCCGACAGGACTCAACGTGGCTACACCTTC. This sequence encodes CASSQPDRTQRGYTF.

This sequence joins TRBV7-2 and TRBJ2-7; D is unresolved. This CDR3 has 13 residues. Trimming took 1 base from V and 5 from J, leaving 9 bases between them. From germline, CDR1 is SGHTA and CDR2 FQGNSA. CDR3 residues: CASSLGLSNEQYF. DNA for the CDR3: TGTGCCAGCAGCTTAGGTTTGTCTAACGAGCAGTACTTC.

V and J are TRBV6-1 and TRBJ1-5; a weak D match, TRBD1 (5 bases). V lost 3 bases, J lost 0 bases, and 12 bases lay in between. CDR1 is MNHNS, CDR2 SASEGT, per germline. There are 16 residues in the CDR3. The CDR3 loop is CASSDWGPDSNQPQHF. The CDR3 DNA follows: TGTGCCAGCAGTGATTGGGGACCTGATAGCAATCAGCCCCAGCATTTT.

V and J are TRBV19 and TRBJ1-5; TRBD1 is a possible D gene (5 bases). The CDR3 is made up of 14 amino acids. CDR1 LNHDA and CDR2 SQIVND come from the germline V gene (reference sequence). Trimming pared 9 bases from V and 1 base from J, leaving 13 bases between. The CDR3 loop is CASLTGESNQPQHF. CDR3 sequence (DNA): TGTGCCAGCCTCACGGGGGAGAGCAATCAGCCCCAGCATTTT.

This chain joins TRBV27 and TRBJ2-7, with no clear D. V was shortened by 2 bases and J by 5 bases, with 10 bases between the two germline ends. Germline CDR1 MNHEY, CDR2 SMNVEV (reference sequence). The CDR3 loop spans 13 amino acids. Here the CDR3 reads CASSLNIRNEQYF. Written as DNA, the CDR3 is TGTGCCAGCAGTTTAAATATCCGGAACGAGCAGTACTTC.

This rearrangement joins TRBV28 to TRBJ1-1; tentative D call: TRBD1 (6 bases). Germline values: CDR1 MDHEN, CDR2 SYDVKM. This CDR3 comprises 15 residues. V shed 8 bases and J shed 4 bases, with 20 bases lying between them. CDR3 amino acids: CASLDRPGAGTEAFF. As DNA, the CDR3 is TGTGCCAGCCTCGACCGCCCAGGGGCCGGCACTGAAGCTTTCTTT.

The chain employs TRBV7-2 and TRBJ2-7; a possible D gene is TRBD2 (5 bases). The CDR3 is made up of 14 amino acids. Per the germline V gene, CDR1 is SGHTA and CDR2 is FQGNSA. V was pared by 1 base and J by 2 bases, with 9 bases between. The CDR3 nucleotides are TGTGCCAGCAGCTTAGTTCCGGGAACCTACGAGCAGTACTTC. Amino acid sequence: CASSLVPGTYEQYF.

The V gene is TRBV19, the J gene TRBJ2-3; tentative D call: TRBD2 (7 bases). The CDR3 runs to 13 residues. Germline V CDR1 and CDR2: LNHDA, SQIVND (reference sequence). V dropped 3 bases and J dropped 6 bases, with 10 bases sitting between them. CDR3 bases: TGTGCCAGTAGTATGGGGGGGCTGGATACGCAGTATTTT. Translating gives CASSMGGLDTQYF.

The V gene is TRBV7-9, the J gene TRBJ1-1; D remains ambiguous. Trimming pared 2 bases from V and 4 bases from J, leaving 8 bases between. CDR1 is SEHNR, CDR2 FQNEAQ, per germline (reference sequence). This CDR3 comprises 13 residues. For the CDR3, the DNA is TGTGCCAGCAGCTTAAGCGGTCTCACTGAAGCTTTCTTT. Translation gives CASSLSGLTEAFF.

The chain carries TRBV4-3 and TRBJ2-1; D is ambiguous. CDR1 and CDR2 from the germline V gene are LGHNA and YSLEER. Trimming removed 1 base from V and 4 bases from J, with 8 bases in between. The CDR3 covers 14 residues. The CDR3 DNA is TGCGCCAGCAGCCAAGCTTCAAGGTACAATGAGCAGTTCTTC. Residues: CASSQASRYNEQFF.

The CDR3 is CASSLEAGLPNTEAFF. The CDR3 bases are TGTGCCAGCAGCTTAGAAGCGGGCCTCCCGAACACTGAAGCTTTCTTT. V usage is TRBV7-6 and J usage is TRBJ1-1, with D uncertain. In germline, CDR1 is SGHVS, CDR2 FNYEAQ. The CDR3 contains 16 residues. Trimming shortened V by 1 base and J by 1 base, and 13 bases separated the two germline ends.

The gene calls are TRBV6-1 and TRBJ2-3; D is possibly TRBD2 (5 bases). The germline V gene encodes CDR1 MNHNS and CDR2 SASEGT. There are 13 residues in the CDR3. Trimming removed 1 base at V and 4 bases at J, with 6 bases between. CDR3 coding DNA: TGTGCCAGCAGTGAAGTGAGGGCAGATACGCAGTATTTT. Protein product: CASSEVRADTQYF.

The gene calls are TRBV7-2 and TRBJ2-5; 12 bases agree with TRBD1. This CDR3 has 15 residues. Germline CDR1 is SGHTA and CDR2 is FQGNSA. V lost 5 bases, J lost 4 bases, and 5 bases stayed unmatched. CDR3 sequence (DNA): TGTGCCAGCAGCCCCAGGGACAGGGGGCGAGAGACCCAGTACTTC. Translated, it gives CASSPRDRGRETQYF. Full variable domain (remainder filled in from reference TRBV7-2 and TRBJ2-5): GAGVSQSPSNKVTEKGKDVELRCDPISGHTALYWYRQSLGQGLEFLIYFQGNSAPDKSGLPSDRFSAERTGGSVSTLTIQRTQQEDSAVYLCASSPRDRGRETQYFGPGTRLLVL.

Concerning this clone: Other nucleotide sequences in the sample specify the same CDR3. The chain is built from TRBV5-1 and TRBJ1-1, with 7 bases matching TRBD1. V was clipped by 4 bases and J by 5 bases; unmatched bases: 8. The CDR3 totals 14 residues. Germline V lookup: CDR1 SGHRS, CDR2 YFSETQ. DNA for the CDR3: TGCGCCAGCAGCATCCGGACAGGAGATACTGAAGCTTTCTTT. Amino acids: CASSIRTGDTEAFF.

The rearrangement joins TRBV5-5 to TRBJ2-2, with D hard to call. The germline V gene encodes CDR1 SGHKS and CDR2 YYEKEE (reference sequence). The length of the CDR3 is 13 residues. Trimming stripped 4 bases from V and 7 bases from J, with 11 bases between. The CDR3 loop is CASSPLLGGELFF. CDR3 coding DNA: TGTGCCAGCAGCCCTCTTTTAGGCGGGGAGCTGTTTTTT.

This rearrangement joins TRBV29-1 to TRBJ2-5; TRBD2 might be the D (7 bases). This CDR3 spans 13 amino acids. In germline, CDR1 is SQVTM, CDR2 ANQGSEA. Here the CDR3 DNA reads TGCACCGCCGTCGGGGGGCTCAAAGAGACCCAGTACTTC. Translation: CTAVGGLKETQYF.